Included here is one T cell receptor (beta chain) sequence, with context. The antigen remains undetermined. These data are taken from a study of T cells in localized non-small cell lung cancer. Notes on the study in general: Tumor showed lower T cell clonality than uninvolved adjacent lung, where it was highest.

Assay: immunoSEQ multiplex PCR; the TCRdb copy retains only in-frame clones and omits some. Here the sample spans roughly 58,000 clones, roughly four fifths being singletons. This CDR3 contains 13 residues. Germline CDR1 reads SGHNT; CDR2 reads YYREEE (reference sequence). V lost 1 base and J 2 bases, leaving 6 bases between the germline ends. V usage is TRBV5-4 and J usage is TRBJ2-5; D ambiguous. The sequenced sample was PBMCs, obtained before any cancer treatment. The sequence was obtained from a man aged 35 to 69 with stage II lung adenocarcinoma. The CDR3 region has the DNA TGTGCCAGCAGCTTGCGTGGGCAAGAGACCCAGTACTTC. The encoded protein is CASSLRGQETQYF.